Listed below are T cell receptor beta chains from one sample, sequenced in a study of blood T cell repertoires in COVID-19. Sequenced by immunoSEQ multiplex PCR; TCRdb stores in-frame clones only, minus some. The data show a few hundred thousand clones, with 90% seen just once and around 2.3% held by the top ten. Sequenced material: peripheral blood. The receptors were sampled from a woman in her fifties or sixties with COVID-19, enrolled during active disease. CDR3s include the opening cysteine and the closing phenylalanine or tryptophan. Fields, in order: D gene, V gene, J gene, CDR3 length, CDR3 protein. The D gene is left open where the match is weak.

d_gene: -
v_gene: TRBV3-1/TRBV3-2
j_gene: TRBJ2-7
len: 13
CDR3aa: CASSQVASYEQYF

d_gene: TRBD2
v_gene: TRBV19
j_gene: TRBJ2-7
len: 19
CDR3aa: CASSIIFGTSGKRTYEQYF

d_gene: TRBD1
v_gene: TRBV3-1/TRBV3-2
j_gene: TRBJ1-2
len: 12
CDR3aa: CASRQGARGYTF

d_gene: TRBD1
v_gene: TRBV18
j_gene: TRBJ1-6
len: 15
CDR3aa: CASSRGTADNSPLHF

d_gene: -
v_gene: TRBV2
j_gene: TRBJ1-1
len: 15
CDR3aa: CASSVGSNMNTEAFF

d_gene: TRBD1
v_gene: TRBV28
j_gene: TRBJ2-2
len: 15
CDR3aa: CASSLTGWNTGELFF

d_gene: TRBD2
v_gene: TRBV3-1/TRBV3-2
j_gene: TRBJ2-7
len: 16
CDR3aa: CASSQGLAGTSYEQYF

d_gene: TRBD1
v_gene: TRBV2
j_gene: TRBJ2-7
len: 13
CDR3aa: CASQHRDSDEQYF

d_gene: -
v_gene: TRBV27
j_gene: TRBJ1-2
len: 15
CDR3aa: CASSPSLGADYGYTF

d_gene: -
v_gene: TRBV11-2
j_gene: TRBJ2-7
len: 12
CDR3aa: CASSRTDYEQYF

d_gene: -
v_gene: TRBV4-3
j_gene: TRBJ1-5
len: 15
CDR3aa: CASSQVYREGQPQHF

d_gene: -
v_gene: TRBV4-1
j_gene: TRBJ1-2
len: 15
CDR3aa: CASSQVGVDTYGYTF

d_gene: -
v_gene: TRBV7-8
j_gene: TRBJ1-3
len: 14
CDR3aa: CASSIGGASNTIYF

d_gene: TRBD1
v_gene: TRBV5-6
j_gene: TRBJ1-6
len: 16
CDR3aa: CASSFPIGQGNSPLHF

d_gene: -
v_gene: TRBV9
j_gene: TRBJ1-1
len: 15
CDR3aa: CASSVTGSEDTEAFF

d_gene: TRBD1
v_gene: TRBV7-6
j_gene: TRBJ2-2
len: 18
CDR3aa: CASSLPSDRDRGTGELFF

d_gene: -
v_gene: TRBV12-5
j_gene: TRBJ1-1
len: 14
CDR3aa: CASGLVGQNTEAFF

d_gene: TRBD1
v_gene: TRBV5-4
j_gene: TRBJ1-5
len: 13
CDR3aa: CASSANRGQPQHF

d_gene: -
v_gene: TRBV19
j_gene: TRBJ1-2
len: 14
CDR3aa: CASSTTPGDYGYTF

d_gene: TRBD1
v_gene: TRBV27
j_gene: TRBJ1-2
len: 13
CDR3aa: CASRPTGVDGYTF

d_gene: -
v_gene: TRBV21-1
j_gene: TRBJ2-3
len: 17
CDR3aa: CASSKTPGQGRKDTQYF

d_gene: -
v_gene: TRBV3-1/TRBV3-2
j_gene: TRBJ1-1
len: 17
CDR3aa: CASSEMNFRTGTPEAFF

d_gene: -
v_gene: TRBV7-8
j_gene: TRBJ1-2
len: 17
CDR3aa: CASSLGRGAGAHYGYTF

d_gene: -
v_gene: TRBV9
j_gene: TRBJ1-1
len: 14
CDR3aa: CASSVGFFQGEAFF

d_gene: -
v_gene: TRBV3-1/TRBV3-2
j_gene: TRBJ2-6
len: 19
CDR3aa: CASSQDLGGPRSGANVLTF

d_gene: -
v_gene: TRBV9
j_gene: TRBJ2-2
len: 15
CDR3aa: CASSVVPTGTGELFF